These 13 T cell receptor beta chains originate from one sample sequenced in a study of cytomegalovirus exposure and HLA in healthy donors. Sequencing was performed with immunoSEQ multiplex PCR; in TCRdb, only in-frame clones are kept and a portion is missing. The table records under 350,000 clones, around 86% of them present only once. The sequenced sample was PBMCs. These receptors were obtained from a young woman in good health and CMV-seronegative.

The chain joins TRBV11-2 to TRBJ2-7; TRBD2 might be the D (5 bases). There are 15 residues in the CDR3. Trimming removed 1 base from V and 7 bases from J, with 17 bases in between. The germline gives CDR1 SGHAT, CDR2 FQNNGV. The CDR3 DNA reads TGTGCCAGCAGCTTAGGAGGTATACAGTCGGGGGAGCAGTACTTC. The encoded protein is CASSLGGIQSGEQYF.

This chain joins TRBV28 and TRBJ2-1; D unclear. CDR3 length: 8 residues. The V end lost 11 bases, the J end lost 7 bases, and 3 bases lay between the germline ends. Germline lookup yields CDR1 MDHEN and CDR2 SYDVKM. The CDR3 DNA reads TGTGCCGTAAATGAGCAGTTCTTC. The encoded protein is CAVNEQFF.

The CDR3 sequence: CASSVSRLTSEAFF. The DNA of the CDR3 is TGTGCCAGCAGCGTGTCCAGGCTGACCTCTGAAGCTTTCTTT. The chain has TRBV9 and TRBJ1-1; D remains unclear. CDR1 is SGDLS and CDR2 is YYNGEE in the germline V gene. The CDR3 has 14 residues. With 2 bases removed from V and 6 bases from J, the gap between germline ends came to 14 bases.

J is TRBJ2-3 and V is TRBV25-1, with TRBD2 matching over 8 bases. The CDR3 totals 18 residues. The V segment lost 4 bases and the J segment 1 base; nucleotides outside the gene matches: 13. The germline V gene encodes CDR1 MGHDK and CDR2 SYGVNS. The CDR3 protein is CASSASTGTRTRTDTQYF. The DNA of the CDR3 is TGTGCCAGCAGTGCCAGTACCGGGACTAGAACCCGCACAGATACGCAGTATTTT. Supplemented by reference TRBV25-1 and TRBJ2-3, the full variable domain reads EADIYQTPRYLVIGTGKKITLECSQTMGHDKMYWYQQDPGMELHLIHYSYGVNSTEKGDLSSESTVSRIRTEHFPLTLESARPSHTSQYLCASSASTGTRTRTDTQYFGPGTRLTVL.

The V and J genes are TRBV6-5 and TRBJ2-7; 7 bases line up with TRBD1. CDR1 and CDR2 (germline): MNHEY, SVGAGI. This CDR3 has 14 residues. The junction had 8 bases not matched to a gene; V was cut back by 6 bases and J by 3 bases. CDR3 coding DNA: TGTGCCAGCAGCTATACAGGGGACGGCTACGAGCAGTACTTC. Its translation is CASSYTGDGYEQYF.

J is TRBJ1-1 and V is TRBV10-1; the D gene is possibly TRBD1 (6 bases). The CDR3 is 13 amino acids. Per the germline V gene, CDR1 is WNHNN and CDR2 is SYGVQD (reference sequence). V shed 4 bases and J shed 4 bases, with 10 bases lying between them. In nucleotides, the CDR3 is TGCGCCAGCAGTGCAGGGGATGGCACTGAAGCTTTCTTT. Protein sequence: CASSAGDGTEAFF.

The gene calls are TRBV18 and TRBJ2-1; D is uncertain. Germline assignment: CDR1 KGHSH and CDR2 LQKENI. There are 13 residues in the CDR3. Trimming shortened V by 0 bases and J by 4 bases, and 4 bases separated the two germline ends. The CDR3 DNA is TGTGCCAGCTCACCACCCCAGTACAATGAGCAGTTCTTC. Translation gives CASSPPQYNEQFF. Based on the CDR3 plus reference TRBV18 and TRBJ2-1, the full variable domain is NAGVMQNPRHLVRRRGQEARLRCSPMKGHSHVYWYRQLPEEGLKFMVYLQKENIIDESGMPKERFSAEFPKEGPSILRIQQVVRGDSAAYFCASSPPQYNEQFFGPGTRLTVL.

The CDR3 sequence is CASSDGLGQGGQRLYEQYF. In nucleotides, the CDR3 is TGCGCCAGCAGTGATGGTTTGGGTCAGGGAGGTCAACGCCTCTACGAGCAGTACTTC. V and J are TRBV10-1 and TRBJ2-7, with D maybe TRBD2 (6 bases). Trimming took off 3 bases at V and 3 bases at J, with 27 bases between the two ends. This CDR3 spans 19 amino acids. Germline V gene lookup returns CDR1 WNHNN and CDR2 SYGVQD (reference sequence).

This clone is a singleton in its sample. The chain couples TRBV2 to TRBJ1-5; possible D gene TRBD1, 6 bases. From germline, CDR1 is SNHLY and CDR2 FYNNEI. The CDR3 spans 18 residues. The V gene lost 3 bases and the J gene lost 2 bases, with 20 bases spanning the gap. Here the CDR3 reads CASSDPRGALLGNQPQHF. CDR3 bases: TGTGCCAGCAGTGATCCGCGGGGGGCCCTCCTCGGCAATCAGCCCCAGCATTTT. The whole variable domain, filled in from reference TRBV2 and TRBJ1-5, reads EPEVTQTPSHQVTQMGQEVILRCVPISNHLYFYWYRQILGQKVEFLVSFYNNEISEKSEIFDDQFSVERPDGSNFTLKIRSTKLEDSAMYFCASSDPRGALLGNQPQHFGDGTRLSIL.

The chain combines TRBV5-1 with TRBJ2-7, with no clear D. Germline V CDR1 and CDR2: SGHRS, YFSETQ. Between the trimmed V and J ends, which lost 4 bases and 3 bases, there was a span of 8 bases. This CDR3 is built from 12 residues. The CDR3 is CASSPGRYEQYF. As DNA, the CDR3 is TGCGCCAGCAGCCCAGGTCGCTACGAGCAGTACTTC.

This clone has just a few counts. The gene calls are TRBV2 and TRBJ2-2; a weak D match, TRBD2 (6 bases). With 0 bases removed from V and 4 bases from J, the gap between germline ends came to 12 bases. CDR3 size: 16 residues. Germline V CDR1 and CDR2: SNHLY, FYNNEI. DNA for the CDR3: TGTGCCAGCAGTGAAGCGGCGGGACTCGTCACCGGGGAGCTGTTTTTT. It is translated as CASSEAAGLVTGELFF.

The chain links TRBV7-9 to TRBJ1-3; 10 bases agree with TRBD1. The germline V gene encodes CDR1 SEHNR and CDR2 FQNEAQ (reference sequence). The V gene end was trimmed by 5 bases and the J gene end by 4 bases; junction bases not matched to a gene: 8. The CDR3 runs to 16 residues. The CDR3 protein is CASSPRQGALGNTIYF. The CDR3 DNA reads as TGTGCCAGCAGCCCCCGACAGGGGGCATTAGGAAACACCATATATTTT.

The chain recombines TRBV6-1 with TRBJ2-7; 9 bases map to TRBD1. CDR3 size: 13 residues. Per germline, CDR1 MNHNS and CDR2 SASEGT. V was pared by 6 bases and J by 5 bases, with 5 bases of the junction left unmatched. CDR3 DNA sequence: TGTGCCAGCAGGCCGGGACAGGGAAACGAGCAGTACTTC. Its protein is CASRPGQGNEQYF.